The source of this T cell receptor beta chain is a study of cytomegalovirus exposure and HLA in healthy donors. General study points: A later analysis showed that HLA-associated TCR beta chains had undergone more clonal expansion than equally common others. The classifier reportedly diagnosed cytomegalovirus status with high specificity and sensitivity.

Germline CDR1 is SGHTS and CDR2 is YDEGEE. V shed 4 bases and J shed 1 base, with 18 bases lying between them. The CDR3 totals 16 residues. As concerns this clone: The antigen remains undetermined.

This PCR relied on a set of 60 Vbeta primers and 13 Jbeta primers. TCRdb's copy holds only in-frame clones and misses some; the assay was immunoSEQ multiplex PCR. The sample holds just over 150,000 clones, 70% to 90% seen once. The chain uses TRBV5-8 and TRBJ2-7, with D perhaps TRBD2 (7 bases). The receptor's source is a woman younger than 30 in good health and CMV-seronegative. Input material: PBMCs. This CDR3 is CASSRGGGTISYEQYF. In nucleotides, the CDR3 is TGTGCCAGCAGCCGAGGGGGAGGGACCATATCCTACGAGCAGTACTTC.